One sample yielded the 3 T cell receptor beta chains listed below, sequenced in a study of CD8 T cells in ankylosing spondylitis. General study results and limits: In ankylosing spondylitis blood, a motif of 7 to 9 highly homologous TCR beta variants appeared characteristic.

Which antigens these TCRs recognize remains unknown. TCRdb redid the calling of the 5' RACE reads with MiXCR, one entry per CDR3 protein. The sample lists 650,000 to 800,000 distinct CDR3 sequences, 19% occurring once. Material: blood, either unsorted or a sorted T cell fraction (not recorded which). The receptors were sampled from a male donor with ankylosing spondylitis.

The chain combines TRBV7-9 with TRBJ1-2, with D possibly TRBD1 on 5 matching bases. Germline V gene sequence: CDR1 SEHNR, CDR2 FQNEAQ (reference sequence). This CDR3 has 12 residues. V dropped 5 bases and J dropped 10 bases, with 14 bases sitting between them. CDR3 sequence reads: CASSTRLGDYTF. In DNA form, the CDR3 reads TGTGCCAGCAGCACACGACTGGGGGACTACACCTTC.

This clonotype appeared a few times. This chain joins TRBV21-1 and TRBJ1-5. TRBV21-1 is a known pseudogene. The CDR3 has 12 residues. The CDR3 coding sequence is TGTGCCAGCAGCAAATCTGGTAAACTTGCGCATTTT. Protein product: CASSKSGKLAHF.

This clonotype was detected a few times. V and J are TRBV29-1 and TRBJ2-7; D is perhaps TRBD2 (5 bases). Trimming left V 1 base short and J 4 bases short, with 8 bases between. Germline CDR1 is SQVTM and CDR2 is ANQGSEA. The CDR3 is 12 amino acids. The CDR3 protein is CSVEAGVYEQYF. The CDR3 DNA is TGCAGCGTTGAAGCCGGGGTATACGAGCAGTACTTC.